These 11 T cell receptor beta chains were sequenced from one sample in a study of blood T cell repertoires in COVID-19. Profiled with immunoSEQ multiplex PCR; TCRdb holds only in-frame clones, not every one. The profile covers roughly 150,000 clones, with more than 70% appearing a single time and more than 4% taken by the ten largest. Sequencing used peripheral blood. These TCRs come from a woman aged 50 to 60 with acute or convalescent COVID-19.

The chain has TRBV19 and TRBJ1-1, with 7 bases fitting TRBD1. J was trimmed by 4 bases and V by 10 bases; bases with no gene match: 6. The CDR3 contains 12 residues. The germline gives CDR1 LNHDA, CDR2 SQIVND (reference sequence). The DNA of the CDR3 is TGTGCCACTCTCCAGGGGGGCACTGAAGCTTTCTTT. Translation: CATLQGGTEAFF.

This chain connects TRBV7-4 to TRBJ1-3, with 10 bases lining up with TRBD1. Germline values: CDR1 SGHVT, CDR2 SQSDAQ. Losses at the gene ends were 5 bases for V and 1 base for J; bases not matched to a gene: 14. The CDR3 length is 19 residues. In DNA, the CDR3 is TGTGCCAGCAGCCAACCCGGGACAGGGGATGTGGTTTCTGGAAACACCATATATTTT. Translation gives CASSQPGTGDVVSGNTIYF. The full variable domain, rest sourced from reference TRBV7-4 and TRBJ1-3, is GAGVSQSPRYKVAKRGRDVALRCDSISGHVTLYWYRQTLGQGSEVLTYSQSDAQRDKSGRPSGRFSAERPERSVSTLKIQRTEQGDSAVYLCASSQPGTGDVVSGNTIYFGEGSWLTVV.

The chain links TRBV7-2 to TRBJ2-7; weak D call: TRBD1 (5 bases). The CDR3 sequence is 14 residues long. V lost 3 bases and J 7 bases, leaving 16 bases between the germline ends. Germline CDR1 reads SGHTA; CDR2 reads FQGNSA. As DNA, the CDR3 is TGTGCCAGCAGCTTGATGGGCCAGGGCTTAGAGCAGTACTTC. Translated, it gives CASSLMGQGLEQYF.

The genes are TRBV11-2 and TRBJ1-2; 8 bases are shared with TRBD1. Germline V gene sequence: CDR1 SGHAT, CDR2 FQNNGV. The CDR3 has 13 amino acids. J was trimmed by 8 bases and V by 5 bases; bases with no gene match: 7. DNA for the CDR3: TGTGCCAGCAGCGACAGGGGCATTGGCGGCTACACCTTC. Protein sequence: CASSDRGIGGYTF. The complete variable domain, with remaining parts taken from reference TRBV11-2 and TRBJ1-2, reads EAGVAQSPRYKIIEKRQSVAFWCNPISGHATLYWYQQILGQGPKLLIQFQNNGVVDDSQLPKDRFSAERLKGVDSTLKIQPAKLEDSAVYLCASSDRGIGGYTFGSGTRLTVV.

This rearrangement joins TRBV7-3 to TRBJ2-3; no clear D gene. CDR3 length: 12 residues. Trimming left V 5 bases short and J 0 bases short, with 3 bases between. Per the germline V gene, CDR1 is SGHTA and CDR2 is FQGTGA. The CDR3 DNA reads TGTGCCAGCAGCCCTAGCACAGATACGCAGTATTTT. This gives the protein CASSPSTDTQYF.

This clone occurred once. The chain couples TRBV27 to TRBJ1-1; no reliable D call. Trimming shortened V by 6 bases and J by 1 base, and 9 bases separated the two germline ends. The CDR3 sequence is 13 residues long. Per the germline V gene, CDR1 is MNHEY and CDR2 is SMNVEV (reference sequence). The CDR3 DNA reads as TGTGCCAGCAGACTGACACCGAACACTGAAGCTTTCTTT. This gives the protein CASRLTPNTEAFF.

The V call is TRBV6-5, the J call TRBJ1-1; D call uncertain. V lost 0 bases and J lost 0, with 5 bases in between. The CDR3 is 14 residues long. Germline CDR1 is MNHEY and CDR2 is SVGAGI. CDR3 in amino acids: CASSYSYMNTEAFF. CDR3 nucleotides: TGTGCCAGCAGTTACTCGTACATGAACACTGAAGCTTTCTTT.

The chain recombines TRBV11-3 with TRBJ1-1; possible D gene TRBD1, 5 bases. The germline V gene has CDR1 SGHNT and CDR2 YENEEA. Trimming pared 1 base from V and 4 bases from J, leaving 16 bases between. CDR3 length: 16 amino acids. For the CDR3, the DNA is TGTGCCAGCAGCTTAGGTGGGTCGCGGGGGAGCACTGAAGCTTTCTTT. This translates into CASSLGGSRGSTEAFF.

This chain joins TRBV3-1 (or the pseudogene TRBV3-2) and TRBJ2-1, with a tentative D call TRBD2 (5 bases). V lost 3 bases and J 2 bases, leaving 11 bases between the germline ends. This CDR3 is built from 15 residues. Germline lookup yields CDR1 LGHDT and CDR2 YNNKEL (reference sequence). In DNA form, the CDR3 reads TGTGCCAGCAGCCACGCTAGCTTCCCCTACAATGAGCAGTTCTTC. Translation: CASSHASFPYNEQFF.

The V gene is TRBV19, the J gene TRBJ2-1; D unclear. Germline loops: CDR1 LNHDA, CDR2 SQIVND (reference sequence). This CDR3 comprises 13 residues. Trimming took 3 bases from V and 5 from J, leaving 8 bases between them. The CDR3: CASSIIQDNEQFF. CDR3 in DNA: TGTGCCAGTAGTATCATCCAGGACAATGAGCAGTTCTTC.

The chain employs TRBV20-1 and TRBJ1-5; D remains unclear. The germline V gene encodes CDR1 DFQATT and CDR2 SNEGSKA (reference sequence). V lost 3 bases and J 2 bases, leaving 11 bases between the germline ends. This CDR3 has 14 amino acids. Written as DNA, the CDR3 is TGCAGTGCTAGTGTTGGCGGTGGCAATCAGCCCCAGCATTTT. Translated, it gives CSASVGGGNQPQHF.